These T cell receptor beta chains were read from a single sample in a study of Ad26.COV2.S vaccination and SARS-CoV-2 variants. Sequencing was performed with immunoSEQ multiplex PCR; in TCRdb, only in-frame clones are kept and a portion is missing. This sample yields about 400,000 clones, of which 83% are seen a single time; just under 7.5% belongs to the top ten. The material sequenced was peripheral blood, taken in a trial of Ad26.COV2.S vaccine versus placebo. The receptors here all came from a person aged 18-60 years who received the Ad26.COV2.S COVID-19 vaccine or a placebo. The CDR3 runs from the conserved cysteine through the conserved F or W. A D gene is named only where the DNA matches it firmly. Clone sizes are given selectively: once, few, many, or a class where the clone is expanded.

clone_size: NA
d_call: NA
j_call: TRBJ2-7
v_call: TRBV19
cdr3_aa: CASSIFVSVSEAGQYF
cdr3_nt: TGTGCCAGTAGTATTTTCGTGTCTGTCTCTGAAGCTGGGCAGTACTTC

clone_size: NA
d_call: NA
j_call: TRBJ2-2
v_call: TRBV7-6
cdr3_aa: CASIGPTGELFF
cdr3_nt: TGTGCCAGTATTGGGCCGACCGGGGAGCTGTTTTTT

clone_size: NA
d_call: NA
j_call: TRBJ2-7
v_call: TRBV5-1
cdr3_aa: CASSLSNLPGLGDYEQYF
cdr3_nt: TGCGCCAGCAGCCTCTCTAATCTACCGGGACTGGGAGACTACGAGCAGTACTTC

clone_size: NA
d_call: NA
j_call: TRBJ1-2
v_call: TRBV6-6
cdr3_aa: CASRFFGADGYTF
cdr3_nt: TGTGCCAGCAGATTTTTTGGGGCGGATGGCTACACCTTC

clone_size: once
d_call: NA
j_call: TRBJ1-6
v_call: TRBV7-9
cdr3_aa: CASRTGTTASPLHF
cdr3_nt: TGTGCCAGCAGGACCGGGACGACCGCGTCACCCCTCCACTTT

clone_size: once
d_call: NA
j_call: TRBJ2-7
v_call: TRBV2
cdr3_aa: CASSEARRLEQYF
cdr3_nt: TGTGCCAGCAGTGAAGCGCGGCGCCTCGAGCAGTACTTC

clone_size: NA
d_call: TRBD2
j_call: TRBJ2-7
v_call: TRBV4-2
cdr3_aa: CASSHVKTSGSSYEQYF
cdr3_nt: TGTGCCAGCAGCCACGTAAAGACTAGCGGAAGCTCCTACGAGCAGTACTTC

clone_size: NA
d_call: NA
j_call: TRBJ1-2
v_call: TRBV6-1
cdr3_aa: CASSEQGWTVYGYTF
cdr3_nt: TGTGCCAGCAGTGAACAGGGTTGGACAGTATATGGCTACACCTTC

clone_size: NA
d_call: NA
j_call: TRBJ2-7
v_call: TRBV9
cdr3_aa: CASSQTGQIYEQYF
cdr3_nt: TGTGCCAGCAGCCAAACAGGGCAGATCTACGAGCAGTACTTC

clone_size: NA
d_call: NA
j_call: TRBJ1-2
v_call: TRBV5-6
cdr3_aa: CASSLFASWNYGYTF
cdr3_nt: TGTGCCAGCAGCTTGTTCGCTAGTTGGAACTATGGCTACACCTTC

clone_size: NA
d_call: TRBD2
j_call: TRBJ2-7
v_call: TRBV28
cdr3_aa: CASSLSQRAGVGKFYEQYF
cdr3_nt: TGTGCCAGCAGTTTGTCTCAGAGAGCGGGAGTGGGTAAGTTCTACGAGCAGTACTTC

clone_size: NA
d_call: TRBD1
j_call: TRBJ1-6
v_call: TRBV5-4
cdr3_aa: CASGTGTANSPLHF
cdr3_nt: TGTGCCAGCGGGACCGGGACAGCGAATTCACCCCTCCACTTT

clone_size: NA
d_call: TRBD2
j_call: TRBJ2-7
v_call: TRBV7-9
cdr3_aa: CASSLTAGLYEQYF
cdr3_nt: TGTGCCAGCAGCTTAACAGCGGGGCTCTACGAGCAGTACTTC

clone_size: once
d_call: TRBD2
j_call: TRBJ2-2
v_call: TRBV7-3
cdr3_aa: CASSPRTSGSGELFF
cdr3_nt: TGTGCCAGCAGCCCTCGGACTAGCGGGAGCGGGGAGCTGTTTTTT

clone_size: NA
d_call: NA
j_call: TRBJ1-1
v_call: TRBV5-4
cdr3_aa: CASSLGARNTEAFF
cdr3_nt: TGTGCCAGCAGCTTGGGGGCGAGGAACACTGAAGCTTTCTTT

clone_size: NA
d_call: NA
j_call: TRBJ1-2
v_call: TRBV9
cdr3_aa: CASRDPRRNYGYTF
cdr3_nt: TGTGCCAGCAGGGATCCCCGTAGGAACTATGGCTACACCTTC

clone_size: once
d_call: TRBD2
j_call: TRBJ2-1
v_call: TRBV9
cdr3_aa: CASGGLGASYNEQFF
cdr3_nt: TGTGCCAGCGGGGGACTAGGCGCTTCCTACAATGAGCAGTTCTTC

clone_size: NA
d_call: NA
j_call: TRBJ2-7
v_call: TRBV9
cdr3_aa: CASSGDRHEQYF
cdr3_nt: TGTGCCAGCAGTGGAGACAGGCACGAGCAGTACTTC

clone_size: NA
d_call: TRBD2
j_call: TRBJ2-2
v_call: TRBV11-2
cdr3_aa: CASSLVGTSGNTGELFF
cdr3_nt: TGTGCCAGCAGCTTAGTAGGGACTAGCGGTAACACCGGGGAGCTGTTTTTT

clone_size: NA
d_call: NA
j_call: TRBJ2-5
v_call: TRBV5-1
cdr3_aa: CASSLVDIGGETQYF
cdr3_nt: TGCGCCAGCAGCTTGGTGGACATAGGCGGAGAGACCCAGTACTTC

clone_size: NA
d_call: TRBD1
j_call: TRBJ1-6
v_call: TRBV11-3
cdr3_aa: CASSSLTGENSPLHF
cdr3_nt: TGTGCCAGCAGCTCGCTGACAGGGGAAAATTCACCCCTCCACTTT

clone_size: NA
d_call: NA
j_call: TRBJ2-1
v_call: TRBV9
cdr3_aa: CASSVRGEAPERFF
cdr3_nt: TGTGCCAGCAGCGTGAGAGGAGAGGCCCCGGAGAGGTTCTTC

clone_size: NA
d_call: NA
j_call: TRBJ2-3
v_call: TRBV11-2
cdr3_aa: CASSFSGFPTDTQYF
cdr3_nt: TGTGCCAGCAGCTTCTCAGGGTTCCCCACAGATACGCAGTATTTT

clone_size: NA
d_call: TRBD1
j_call: TRBJ1-1
v_call: TRBV6-5
cdr3_aa: CASMTGTVHTEAFF
cdr3_nt: TGTGCCAGCATGACCGGGACAGTTCACACTGAAGCTTTCTTT

clone_size: NA
d_call: NA
j_call: TRBJ2-1
v_call: TRBV10-3
cdr3_aa: CAISDGRGMDEQFF
cdr3_nt: TGTGCCATCAGTGACGGTCGGGGTATGGATGAGCAGTTCTTC

clone_size: once
d_call: NA
j_call: TRBJ2-7
v_call: TRBV7-8
cdr3_aa: CASSFQRLAYEQYF
cdr3_nt: TGTGCCAGCAGCTTTCAAAGACTAGCCTACGAGCAGTACTTC